This TCR beta chain stems from a study of blood T cell repertoires in COVID-19. Whole-study context: Samples taken during acute and convalescent COVID-19 were collected in the United States, Italy and Spain. Sample material is recorded as cDNA or gDNA derived from T cells, B-cell-depleted T cells, or PBMCs.

As originally analysed: Nucleated cell counts were estimated from reference gene primer amplification. Using immunoSEQ multiplex PCR, the repertoire was profiled, and TCRdb retains in-frame clones only, with some absent. V, J and clone size are those of that table, while D and trimming were read from the DNA. Of 150,000 to 200,000 clones listed, approximately 90% are singletons. The CDR3 contains 12 residues. CDR1 is ENHRY and CDR2 is SYGVKD in the germline V gene. Deletions cut 4 bases from V and 3 bases from J, with 6 bases between. The chain is built from TRBV10-3 and TRBJ2-5, with TRBD1 as a possible D gene (5 bases). The TCR comes from a human donor in a cohort sampled during active COVID-19. What was sequenced was peripheral blood. The DNA of the CDR3 is TGTGCCATCAGTGCCAGGGAAGAGACCCAGTACTTC. Encoded protein: CAISAREETQYF.